The 26 T cell receptor beta chains reported below all come from one sample, sequenced in a study of blood T cell repertoires in COVID-19 (dated by TCRdb to about 2020). Preparation of the library involved the immunoSEQ multiplex PCR assay. In TCRdb, the immuneACCESS table is reduced to in-frame sequences with V and J assigned. These tables do not hold every clone; where another copy was compared, an unresolved V gene accounts for under half, and the others remain unexplained. The sample records more than 110,000 clones, 79% of which are singletons. The top ten constitute approximately 4% of the sample. Sequencing was performed on peripheral blood. The receptors originated from a man between 60 and 70 years old with acute or convalescent COVID-19.

V and J are TRBV21-1 and TRBJ1-6; the table's D gene call, TRBD1, was not cross checked with the DNA. TRBV21-1 represents a pseudogene. This CDR3 contains 13 residues. The CDR3 coding sequence is TGTGCCAGCAGCCCCGAGGGGGACTCACCCCTCCACTTT. Amino acids: CASSPEGDSPLHF.

This clone was observed a few times. The rearrangement uses TRBV7-3 and TRBJ2-3, with 8 bases matching TRBD2. Germline CDR1 and CDR2: SGHTA and FQGTGA. This CDR3 is 15 amino acids long. The J segment lost 2 bases and the V segment lost 2 bases, leaving 3 bases of the junction unmatched. Here the CDR3 DNA reads TGTGCCAGCAGCTTACTAGCGGGTTACACAGATACGCAGTATTTT. Protein product: CASSLLAGYTDTQYF.

The chain has TRBV9 and TRBJ1-4; D is perhaps TRBD1 (5 bases). This CDR3 region has 14 residues. CDR1 and CDR2 from the germline V gene are SGDLS and YYNGEE. Trimming left V 4 bases short and J 0 bases short, with 7 bases between. CDR3 bases: TGTGCCAGCAGCCCGACAGCAACTAATGAAAAACTGTTTTTT. Translating it yields CASSPTATNEKLFF.

V and J are TRBV29-1 and TRBJ2-2, with TRBD1 matching 9 bases. Germline assignment: CDR1 SQVTM and CDR2 ANQGSEA. After removal of 3 bases from V and 1 base from J, the junction contained 3 bases not matched to a gene. This CDR3 spans 15 amino acids. The CDR3 sequence: CSVDSGQGNTGELFF. In DNA form, the CDR3 reads TGCAGCGTTGACTCGGGACAGGGGAACACCGGGGAGCTGTTTTTT.

The V call is TRBV28, the J call TRBJ2-3; D possibly corresponds to TRBD2 (7 bases). CDR3 length: 15 residues. The germline V gene encodes CDR1 MDHEN and CDR2 SYDVKM. V lost 8 bases to trimming and J lost 1 base, with 16 bases between them. The CDR3: CASSLEGGGTDTQYF. CDR3 sequence (DNA): TGTGCCAGCTCCCTTGAGGGGGGGGGCACAGATACGCAGTATTTT.

CDR3 amino acids: CSGGQETQYF. The CDR3 bases are TGCAGTGGCGGTCAAGAGACCCAGTACTTC. The gene calls are TRBV20-1 and TRBJ2-5; D gene unclear. Deletions cut 7 bases from V and 2 bases from J, with 5 bases between. The CDR3 sequence is 10 residues long. The germline gives CDR1 DFQATT, CDR2 SNEGSKA (reference sequence).

The CDR3 sequence: CASSYALGTGGYEQYF. CDR3 nucleotide sequence: TGTGCCAGCAGTTACGCTCTTGGGACAGGGGGCTACGAGCAGTACTTC. The J gene is TRBJ2-7, the V gene TRBV6-5; 11 bases align to TRBD1. V was pared by 2 bases and J by 3 bases, with 6 bases of the junction left unmatched. The CDR3 sequence is 16 residues long. Germline V gene data show CDR1 as MNHEY and CDR2 as SVGAGI.

A remark on this clone: The sample contains more than one DNA sequence encoding this CDR3. The chain carries TRBV5-1 and TRBJ2-1, with a tentative D call TRBD2 (6 bases). Trimming removed 0 bases from V and 2 bases from J, with 9 bases in between. The germline V gene encodes CDR1 SGHRS and CDR2 YFSETQ. The CDR3 is 15 residues long. DNA for the CDR3: TGCGCCAGCAGCTTGGCCGGGGGAACCTACAATGAGCAGTTCTTC. As protein: CASSLAGGTYNEQFF. The full variable domain, in which reference TRBV5-1 and TRBJ2-1 provide the parts outside the CDR3, is KAGVTQTPRYLIKTRGQQVTLSCSPISGHRSVSWYQQTPGQGLQFLFEYFSETQRNKGNFPGRFSGRQFSNSRSEMNVSTLELGDSALYLCASSLAGGTYNEQFFGPGTRLTVL.

This chain links TRBV12-5 with TRBJ2-1; possibly TRBD2 for D (5 bases). Germline lookup yields CDR1 LGHNT and CDR2 FRNRAP. V lost 6 bases and J 8 bases, leaving 17 bases between the germline ends. The CDR3 contains 14 residues. DNA of the CDR3: TGTGCTAGTGGCCCCAATCGAGGGTTAGATGAGCAGTTCTTC. It yields the protein CASGPNRGLDEQFF.

The V and J genes are TRBV2 and TRBJ2-3; perhaps TRBD2 as D (6 bases). Germline assignment: CDR1 SNHLY and CDR2 FYNNEI. The CDR3 is 16 residues long. The V gene lost 6 bases and the J gene lost 4 bases, with 20 bases spanning the gap. The CDR3 sequence is CASRAWRGVVPDTQYF. CDR3 DNA: TGTGCCAGCAGAGCTTGGCGGGGAGTGGTCCCAGATACGCAGTATTTT.

This clone was observed a handful of times. The chain uses TRBV11-2 and TRBJ2-7; 8 nucleotides match TRBD2. Germline V gene sequence: CDR1 SGHAT, CDR2 FQNNGV. The CDR3 is 16 residues long. Germline trimming cut 2 bases from V and 4 bases from J; bases unmatched to any gene: 10. DNA for the CDR3: TGTGCCAGCAGCTTAAGCGCCGGTAGCGGGAAGTACGAGCAGTACTTC. This gives the protein CASSLSAGSGKYEQYF.

This clone was seen once. The chain has TRBV3-1 (or the pseudogene TRBV3-2) and TRBJ1-6; no clear D gene. The germline V and J ends were trimmed by 3 bases and 8 bases, with 5 bases remaining between them. The CDR3 spans 12 residues. CDR1 and CDR2 (germline): LGHDT, YNNKEL (reference sequence). The CDR3 is CASSHRDSPLHF. CDR3 in DNA: TGTGCCAGCAGCCATAGAGATTCACCCCTCCACTTT.

The V gene is TRBV28, the J gene TRBJ1-2; D might be TRBD1 (6 bases). The CDR3 contains 17 residues. Per the germline V gene, CDR1 is MDHEN and CDR2 is SYDVKM. Trimming cost V 4 bases and J 4 bases, with 22 bases left between them. This CDR3 reads CASSSQGPRNIFYGYTF. CDR3 DNA sequence: TGTGCCAGCAGTTCTCAGGGGCCGCGGAATATCTTCTATGGCTACACCTTC.

Worth noting for this clone: One junction end disagrees with the germline gene, perhaps due to a read error. This chain uses TRBV7-2 with TRBJ2-1; 9 nucleotides agree with TRBD2. CDR1 and CDR2 from the germline V gene are SGHTA and FQGNSA. This CDR3 has 14 amino acids. This CDR3 is CASSVAGAYNEQFF. CDR3 nucleotide sequence: TGTGCCAGCAGCGTAGCGGGAGCCTACAATGAGCAGTTCTTC.

The rearrangement joins TRBV19 to TRBJ2-1; TRBD1 agrees at 9 bases. The germline CDR1 and CDR2 sequences are LNHDA and SQIVND (reference sequence). The V gene end was trimmed by 3 bases and the J gene end by 8 bases; junction bases not matched to a gene: 8. This CDR3 comprises 15 residues. CDR3 protein: CASSIGTGISDEQFF. CDR3 nucleotides: TGTGCCAGTAGTATCGGGACAGGGATCAGCGATGAGCAGTTCTTC.

The chain combines TRBV18 with TRBJ1-4; D gene ambiguous. This CDR3 has 13 amino acids. Trimming removed 3 bases from V and 4 bases from J, with 6 bases in between. Germline V CDR1 and CDR2: KGHSH, LQKENI. This CDR3 is CASSPGNNEKLFF. CDR3 DNA sequence: TGTGCCAGCTCACCGGGCAATAATGAAAAACTGTTTTTT.

This chain links TRBV7-2 with TRBJ1-1; D is ambiguous. Trimming removed 2 bases at V and 1 base at J, with 8 bases between. Germline values: CDR1 SGHTA, CDR2 FQGNSA. This CDR3 contains 14 residues. CDR3 bases: TGTGCCAGCAGCTTATTTGCGGAGAACACTGAAGCTTTCTTT. Encoded protein: CASSLFAENTEAFF.

This chain joins TRBV24-1 and TRBJ2-3, with D perhaps matching TRBD1 (6 bases). Looked up from germline, CDR1 is KGHDR and CDR2 is SFDVKD. This CDR3 region has 16 residues. The V and J ends lost 0 bases and 4 bases respectively, with 13 bases between them. The CDR3 loop is CATSDLAGVSPDTQYF. The DNA of the CDR3 is TGTGCCACCAGTGATTTGGCAGGGGTTAGTCCAGATACGCAGTATTTT.

The J gene is TRBJ2-7, the V gene TRBV7-8; 7 bases are shared with TRBD1. The V and J ends lost 4 bases and 6 bases, in that order; junction bases with no gene match: 6. The CDR3 length is 13 residues. Germline V lookup: CDR1 SGHVS, CDR2 FQNEAQ. DNA for the CDR3: TGTGCCAGCAGCTCCGGGACAGCTGGCGAGCAGTACTTC. The encoded protein is CASSSGTAGEQYF.

The table lists this clone with a few counts. CDR3 in amino acids: CASSRGDRGHTGELFF. The DNA of the CDR3 is TGTGCCAGCAGTAGGGGGGACAGGGGGCACACCGGGGAGCTGTTTTTT. V usage is TRBV27 and J usage is TRBJ2-2; 12 nucleotides match TRBD1. This CDR3 is built from 16 residues. Germline V gene data show CDR1 as MNHEY and CDR2 as SMNVEV (reference sequence). With 5 bases clipped from V and 3 bases from J, the junction kept 4 bases outside the gene matches.

The chain is built from TRBV7-6 and TRBJ1-6; D is perhaps TRBD1 (6 bases). CDR1 SGHVS and CDR2 FNYEAQ come from the germline V gene. The length of the CDR3 is 17 residues. Trimming took 5 bases from V and 10 from J, leaving 24 bases between them. The CDR3 loop reads CASSDRVGGGAGSPLHF. The CDR3 nucleotides read TGTGCCAGCAGCGACCGGGTGGGGGGGGGCGCCGGATCACCCCTCCACTTT. The whole variable domain, remainder taken from reference TRBV7-6 and TRBJ1-6, is GAGVSQSPRYKVTKRGQDVALRCDPISGHVSLYWYRQALGQGPEFLTYFNYEAQQDKSGLPNDRFSAERPEGSISTLTIQRTEQRDSAMYRCASSDRVGGGAGSPLHFGNGTRLTVT.

The CDR3 bases are TGTGCCAGCAGTTCCAGGGGTACAGATACGCAGTATTTT. This sequence encodes CASSSRGTDTQYF. The rearrangement joins TRBV6-6 to TRBJ2-3; D is possibly TRBD1 (6 bases). V was shortened by 4 bases and J by 3 bases, with 8 bases between the two germline ends. Germline CDR1 MNHNY, CDR2 SVGAGI (reference sequence). The CDR3 covers 13 residues.

The chain couples TRBV3-1 (or the pseudogene TRBV3-2) to TRBJ2-1; 12 bases agree with TRBD2. CDR3 length: 17 amino acids. The V gene's germline CDR1 is LGHDT and CDR2 YNNKEL (reference sequence). J lost 4 bases, V lost 4 bases, and 8 bases had no gene match. DNA of the CDR3: TGTGCCAGCAGCCCGCCCGGACTAGCGGGACAATACAATGAGCAGTTCTTC. Its protein product is CASSPPGLAGQYNEQFF.

J is TRBJ2-3 and V is TRBV28, with 7 bases identical to TRBD1. CDR3 length: 12 residues. Germline values: CDR1 MDHEN, CDR2 SYDVKM. The V segment lost 7 bases and the J segment 7 bases; nucleotides outside the gene matches: 5. CDR3 sequence: CASTGGGYTQYF. The CDR3 DNA reads as TGTGCCAGCACAGGGGGTGGTTATACGCAGTATTTT.

The chain recombines TRBV18 with TRBJ2-7; 9 positions match TRBD1. CDR1 KGHSH and CDR2 LQKENI come from the germline V gene. The CDR3 sequence is 15 residues long. V shed 2 bases, J shed 5 bases, and the junction held 7 bases outside the gene matches. CDR3 loop: CASSPTGQGNNEQYF. CDR3 nucleotide sequence: TGTGCCAGCTCACCAACGGGACAGGGTAACAACGAGCAGTACTTC. The full variable domain, rest sourced from reference TRBV18 and TRBJ2-7, is NAGVMQNPRHLVRRRGQEARLRCSPMKGHSHVYWYRQLPEEGLKFMVYLQKENIIDESGMPKERFSAEFPKEGPSILRIQQVVRGDSAAYFCASSPTGQGNNEQYFGPGTRLTVT.

The chain combines TRBV6-1 with TRBJ1-1; D may be TRBD1 (5 bases). The ends were cut back, 2 bases at V and 4 bases at J, with 14 bases in the middle. The germline V gene encodes CDR1 MNHNS and CDR2 SASEGT. This CDR3 is built from 15 residues. CDR3 DNA: TGTGCCAGCAGTGAAATGGGGGGTATCTTCACTGAAGCTTTCTTT. Translation gives CASSEMGGIFTEAFF.